The sequence of this TCR beta chain was determined in a study of blood T cells in healthy people across ages. The CDR3 has 15 residues. Trimming took 0 bases from V and 4 from J; bases not matched to a gene: 5. Per the germline V gene, CDR1 is MNHNY and CDR2 is SVGAGI (reference sequence). Healthy Caucasians from Russia aged 6 to 90 served as donors. It was with a sample-barcoded 5' primer and a J-beta primer mix that a second PCR of roughly 7 to 12 cycles was run. Each CDR3 protein gets one entry after TCRdb re-called the 5' RACE reads with MiXCR. The table has some 1.1 million distinct CDR3 sequences, 35% to 40% seen once; the top ten hold around 13%.

The TCR was taken from a man in his late teens or twenties in good health. The sample comprised blood. The rearrangement links TRBV6-6 to TRBJ1-1; 7 bases map to TRBD1. DNA for the CDR3: TGTGCCAGCAGTTACTCGAGGGGGCAGGTCACTGAAGCTTTCTTT. This encodes CASSYSRGQVTEAFF.